The 6 T cell receptor beta chains in this list originate from one sample, sequenced in a study of blood T cell repertoires in COVID-19. The table came from immunoSEQ multiplex PCR; TCRdb's copy has only in-frame clones and leaves some out. The table includes some 210,000 clones, around nine tenths detected once. Material: peripheral blood. The receptors here all came from a man in his fifties or sixties who had recovered from COVID-19.

The chain combines TRBV11-3 with TRBJ2-5; possibly TRBD2 for D (5 bases). CDR3 size: 14 residues. Germline CDR1 is SGHNT and CDR2 is YENEEA. The germline V and J ends were trimmed by 5 bases and 7 bases, with 17 bases remaining between them. CDR3 loop: CASSKTGLRATQYF. The CDR3 coding sequence is TGTGCCAGCAGCAAGACTGGGCTGCGGGCGACCCAGTACTTC.

The V and J genes are TRBV19 and TRBJ1-1; D not resolved. The CDR3 totals 13 residues. The ends were cut back, 5 bases at V and 0 bases at J, with 7 bases in the middle. Germline V CDR1 and CDR2: LNHDA, SQIVND (reference sequence). CDR3 bases: TGTGCCAGTAGTCAGTACATGAACACTGAAGCTTTCTTT. Amino acids: CASSQYMNTEAFF.

The table lists this clone with a count of one. This rearrangement joins TRBV19 to TRBJ1-2; TRBD1 aligns across 10 bases. This CDR3 comprises 14 residues. The J segment lost 10 bases and the V segment lost 5 bases, leaving 10 bases of the junction unmatched. Germline V gives CDR1 LNHDA, CDR2 SQIVND (reference sequence). This chain's CDR3 is CASSSPGQGFLYTF. As DNA, the CDR3 is TGTGCCAGTAGTTCTCCGGGACAGGGGTTTCTCTACACCTTC. The variable domain in full, completed from reference TRBV19 and TRBJ1-2, reads DGGITQSPKYLFRKEGQNVTLSCEQNLNHDAMYWYRQDPGQGLRLIYYSQIVNDFQKGDIAEGYSVSREKKESFPLTVTSAQKNPTAFYLCASSSPGQGFLYTFGSGTRLTVV.

The CDR3 nucleotides are TGCAGCGTTGCAAGTCGGACAGGGGGGATGGGCTACACCTTC. Its protein product is CSVASRTGGMGYTF. The rearrangement joins TRBV29-1 to TRBJ1-2, with 10 positions matching TRBD1. Losses at the gene ends were 4 bases for V and 8 bases for J; bases not matched to a gene: 10. The germline V gene encodes CDR1 SQVTM and CDR2 ANQGSEA. This CDR3 has 14 residues.

This chain uses TRBV3-1 (or the pseudogene TRBV3-2) with TRBJ1-2; D is undetermined. V was clipped by 3 bases and J by 3 bases, with 11 bases between them. Looked up from germline, CDR1 is LGHDT and CDR2 is YNNKEL (reference sequence). The CDR3 has 14 residues. DNA for the CDR3: TGTGCCAGCAGCCAGCCAGGCACGTACTATGGCTACACCTTC. Translation: CASSQPGTYYGYTF.

The chain joins TRBV3-1 (or the pseudogene TRBV3-2) to TRBJ1-1, with 7 bases aligning to TRBD1. Germline V lookup: CDR1 LGHDT, CDR2 YNNKEL (reference sequence). The V and J ends lost 1 base and 5 bases, in that order; junction bases with no gene match: 10. The length of the CDR3 is 16 residues. The CDR3: CASSQAREGARTEAFF. CDR3 DNA: TGTGCCAGCAGCCAAGCTCGGGAGGGGGCCCGGACTGAAGCTTTCTTT.